This TCR beta chain was recovered during a study of CD8 T cells in Susac syndrome. The germline V and J ends were trimmed by 3 bases and 3 bases, with 16 bases remaining between them. CDR3 size: 16 residues. Looked up from germline, CDR1 is LNHDA and CDR2 is SQIVND (reference sequence). Random hexamers served to reverse transcribe roughly 0.45 to 1 ug RNA. TCRdb itself ran the immunoSEQ multiplex PCR reads through MiXCR, one entry per CDR3 protein. The sample shows some 120,000 distinct CDR3 sequences, approximately 94% of them seen only once. The V and J genes are TRBV19 and TRBJ2-3; the D gene is possibly TRBD1 (5 bases). The sequence derives from a human donor with multiple sclerosis. Sequenced input: CD4+ T cells from PBMCs. The CDR3 region has the DNA TGTGCCAGTAGTATGTGGGGTCAGGGTGCGACAGATACGCAGTATTTT. Translated, it gives CASSMWGQGATDTQYF.